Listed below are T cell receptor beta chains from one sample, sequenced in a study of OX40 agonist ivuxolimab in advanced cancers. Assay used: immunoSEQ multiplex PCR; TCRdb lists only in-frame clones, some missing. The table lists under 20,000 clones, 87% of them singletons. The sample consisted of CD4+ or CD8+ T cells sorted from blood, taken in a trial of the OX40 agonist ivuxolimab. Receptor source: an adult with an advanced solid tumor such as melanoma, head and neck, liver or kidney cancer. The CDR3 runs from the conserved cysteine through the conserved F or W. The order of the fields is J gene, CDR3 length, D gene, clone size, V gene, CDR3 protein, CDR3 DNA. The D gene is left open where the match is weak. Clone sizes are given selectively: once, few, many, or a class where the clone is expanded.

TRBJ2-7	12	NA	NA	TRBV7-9	CASSLNPYEQYF	TGTGCCAGCAGCTTAAACCCCTACGAGCAGTACTTC
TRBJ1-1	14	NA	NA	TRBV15	CATRPDSLNTEAFF	TGTGCCACCAGACCGGACAGCCTAAACACTGAAGCTTTCTTT
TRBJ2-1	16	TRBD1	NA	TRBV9	CASSPPGTGGANEQFF	TGTGCCAGCAGCCCCCCCGGGACAGGGGGCGCGAATGAGCAGTTCTTC
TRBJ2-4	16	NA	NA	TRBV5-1	CASTPGVNEAKNIQYF	TGCGCCAGCACTCCGGGGGTTAATGAGGCCAAAAACATTCAGTACTTC
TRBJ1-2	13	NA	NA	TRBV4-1	CASAPGRNYGYTF	TGCGCCAGCGCCCCGGGGAGGAACTATGGCTACACCTTC
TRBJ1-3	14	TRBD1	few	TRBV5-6	CASSSTGFGNTIYF	TGTGCCAGCAGCTCGACAGGGTTCGGAAACACCATATATTTT
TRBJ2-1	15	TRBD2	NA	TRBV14	CASSQGWGGIYEQFF	TGTGCCAGCAGCCAAGGATGGGGGGGGATTTATGAGCAGTTCTTC
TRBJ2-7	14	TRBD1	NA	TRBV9	CASSVVQSGGEQYF	TGTGCCAGCAGCGTAGTTCAGTCAGGGGGTGAGCAGTACTTC
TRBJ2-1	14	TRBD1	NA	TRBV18	CASSLNDRGNEQFF	TGTGCCAGCTCACTCAACGACAGGGGGAATGAGCAGTTCTTC
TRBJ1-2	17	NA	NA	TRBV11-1	CASSLAPGQIFDYGYTF	TGTGCCAGCAGCTTAGCTCCGGGCCAAATATTCGACTATGGCTACACCTTC
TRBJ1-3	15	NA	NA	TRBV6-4	CASSPVGDSGNTIYF	TGTGCCAGCAGCCCCGTGGGAGACTCTGGAAACACCATATATTTT
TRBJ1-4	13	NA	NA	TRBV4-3	CASSRIAREKLFF	TGCGCCAGCAGCCGCATCGCTAGGGAAAAACTGTTTTTT
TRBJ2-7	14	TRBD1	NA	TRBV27	CASSLQGVDYEQYF	TGTGCCAGCAGTTTACAGGGGGTTGATTACGAGCAGTACTTC
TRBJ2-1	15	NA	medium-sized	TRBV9	CASSPPGPSYNEQFF	TGTGCCAGCAGCCCACCGGGACCCTCCTACAATGAGCAGTTCTTC
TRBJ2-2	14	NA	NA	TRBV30	CAWSVAVAAGELFF	TGTGCCTGGAGTGTAGCGGTGGCCGCCGGGGAGCTGTTTTTT
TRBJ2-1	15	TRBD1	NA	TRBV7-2	CASSADDRGQNEQFF	TGTGCCAGCAGCGCAGACGACAGGGGGCAGAATGAGCAGTTCTTC
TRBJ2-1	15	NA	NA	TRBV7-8	CASSLSMSSYNEQFF	TGTGCCAGCAGCTTATCCATGAGCTCCTACAATGAGCAGTTCTTC
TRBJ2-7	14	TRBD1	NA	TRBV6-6	CASSWSGGAYEQYF	TGTGCCAGCAGCTGGTCAGGGGGCGCTTACGAGCAGTACTTC
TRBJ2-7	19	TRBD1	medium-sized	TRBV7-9	CASSARRDRGLANIYEQYF	TGTGCCAGCAGCGCCCGCCGGGACAGGGGATTAGCGAATATCTACGAGCAGTACTTC
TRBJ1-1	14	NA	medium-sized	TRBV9	CASSVGRRDTEAFF	TGTGCCAGCAGCGTAGGCAGGAGGGACACTGAAGCTTTCTTT
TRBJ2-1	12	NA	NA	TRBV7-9	CASRTSTGEQFF	TGTGCCAGCAGAACTTCTACTGGGGAGCAGTTCTTC
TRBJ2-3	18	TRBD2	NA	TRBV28	CASSFVAGVPDERDTQYF	TGTGCCAGCAGTTTCGTAGCGGGAGTTCCTGACGAGAGGGATACGCAGTATTTT
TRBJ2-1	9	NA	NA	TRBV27	CASNWGEFF	TGTGCCAGCAATTGGGGTGAGTTCTTC
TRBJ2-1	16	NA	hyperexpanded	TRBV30	CAWSAFRDVSYNEQFF	TGTGCCTGGAGTGCTTTCCGGGACGTCTCCTACAATGAGCAGTTCTTC
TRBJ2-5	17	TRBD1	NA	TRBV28	CASSWETGGIVQETQYF	TGTGCCAGCAGTTGGGAAACAGGGGGCATAGTTCAAGAGACCCAGTACTTC
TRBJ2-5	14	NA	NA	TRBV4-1	CASSQANRQGTQYF	TGCGCCAGCAGCCAAGCTAATAGGCAGGGGACCCAGTACTTC
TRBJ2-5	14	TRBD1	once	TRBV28	CASDRQGVEETQYF	TGTGCCAGCGATCGCCAGGGGGTGGAAGAGACCCAGTACTTC
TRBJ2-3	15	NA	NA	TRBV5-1	CASSQTELSTDTQYF	TGCGCCAGCAGCCAAACAGAGCTTAGCACAGATACGCAGTATTTT
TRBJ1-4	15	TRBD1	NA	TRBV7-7	CASSGGDRLNEKLFF	TGTGCCAGCAGCGGAGGGGACAGGCTAAATGAAAAACTGTTTTTT
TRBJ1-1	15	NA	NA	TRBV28	CASSLARTANTEAFF	TGTGCCAGCAGTTTGGCAAGGACGGCCAACACTGAAGCTTTCTTT
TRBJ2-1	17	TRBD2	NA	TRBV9	CASSAYGTSRADNEQFF	TGTGCCAGCAGCGCCTACGGGACTAGCAGAGCGGATAATGAGCAGTTCTTC
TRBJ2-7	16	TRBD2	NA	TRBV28	CASRNTLSGRPDEQYF	TGTGCCAGCAGAAATACCCTTAGCGGGAGGCCAGACGAGCAGTACTTC
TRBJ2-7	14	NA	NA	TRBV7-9	CASSPPGAPYEQYF	TGTGCCAGCAGCCCTCCCGGGGCTCCCTACGAGCAGTACTTC
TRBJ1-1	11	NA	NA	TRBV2	CARRGDTEAFF	TGTGCCAGAAGGGGTGACACTGAAGCTTTCTTT
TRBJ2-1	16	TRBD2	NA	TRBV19	CASSIFDGGIYNEQFF	TGTGCCAGTAGTATTTTTGACGGGGGGATCTACAATGAGCAGTTCTTC
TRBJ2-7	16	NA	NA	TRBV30	CAWSSERPSLAYEQYF	TGTGCCTGGAGTTCGGAAAGGCCCTCACTAGCCTACGAGCAGTACTTC
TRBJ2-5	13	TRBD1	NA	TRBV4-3	CASSQAGGETQYF	TGCGCCAGCAGCCAAGCAGGGGGAGAGACCCAGTACTTC
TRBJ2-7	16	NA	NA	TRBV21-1	CASSCLGGLAGGRRYF	TGTGCCAGCAGCTGTCTGGGGGGACTAGCGGGAGGGCGGCGGTACTTC
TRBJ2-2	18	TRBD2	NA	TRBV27	CASSSDRGLAGVTGELFF	TGTGCCAGCAGTTCCGATCGTGGGCTAGCGGGAGTCACCGGGGAGCTGTTTTTT
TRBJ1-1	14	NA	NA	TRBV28	CASSSTEFVTEAFF	TGTGCCAGCAGTTCCACGGAGTTTGTCACTGAAGCTTTCTTT
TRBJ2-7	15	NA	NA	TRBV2	CASSASGTSSYEQYF	TGTGCCAGCAGTGCTTCCGGGACAAGCTCCTACGAGCAGTACTTC
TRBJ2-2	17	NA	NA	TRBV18	CASSPSYARGNTGELFF	TGTGCCAGCTCACCATCATATGCGAGGGGGAACACCGGGGAGCTGTTTTTT
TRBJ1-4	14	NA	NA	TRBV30	CAWSVWGSNEKLFF	TGTGCCTGGAGTGTTTGGGGGAGTAATGAAAAACTGTTTTTT
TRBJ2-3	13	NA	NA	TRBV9	CASSLHRTDTQYF	TGTGCCAGCAGTCTTCACCGGACCGATACGCAGTATTTT
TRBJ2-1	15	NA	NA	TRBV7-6	CASSRSASSYNEQFF	TGTGCCAGCAGCCGTAGCGCTAGCTCCTACAATGAGCAGTTCTTC
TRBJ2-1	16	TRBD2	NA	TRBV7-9	CASSLAVGSGNNEQFF	TGTGCCAGCAGCTTGGCGGTGGGTAGCGGGAACAATGAGCAGTTCTTC
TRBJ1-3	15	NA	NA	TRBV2	CASSEGSTSGNTIYF	TGTGCCAGCAGTGAGGGCAGCACCTCTGGAAACACCATATATTTT
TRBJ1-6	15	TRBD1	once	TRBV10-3	CAIAQTGQGISPLHF	TGTGCCATCGCTCAAACGGGACAGGGGATTTCACCCCTCCACTTT
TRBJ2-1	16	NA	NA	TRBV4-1	CASSQDSSASYNEQFF	TGCGCCAGCAGCCAAGATTCCAGCGCATCCTACAATGAGCAGTTCTTC
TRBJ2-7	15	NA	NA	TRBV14	CASSQGLLLFYEQYF	TGTGCCAGCAGCCAAGGACTGCTACTCTTCTACGAGCAGTACTTC
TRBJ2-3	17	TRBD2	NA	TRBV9	CASSSGELAGGIDTQYF	TGTGCCAGCAGCTCCGGAGAGCTAGCGGGAGGGATCGATACGCAGTATTTT
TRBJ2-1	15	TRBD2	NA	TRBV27	CASTPLAGVSNEQFF	TGTGCCAGCACCCCCCTAGCGGGAGTTAGCAATGAGCAGTTCTTC
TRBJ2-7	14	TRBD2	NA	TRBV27	CASSLVAGVYEQYF	TGTGCCAGCAGTTTAGTAGCGGGAGTGTACGAGCAGTACTTC
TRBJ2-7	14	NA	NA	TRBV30	CAWSGLFSSYEQYF	TGTGCCTGGAGTGGGCTGTTTAGCTCCTACGAGCAGTACTTC
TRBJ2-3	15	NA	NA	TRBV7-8	CASSLGGGNTDTQYF	TGTGCCAGCAGCTTAGGGGGAGGAAACACAGATACGCAGTATTTT
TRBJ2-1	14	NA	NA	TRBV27	CASSLGASYNEQFF	TGTGCCAGCAGCCTGGGGGCCTCCTACAATGAGCAGTTCTTC
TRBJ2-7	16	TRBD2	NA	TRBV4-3	CASSQGLAGGVYEQYF	TGCGCCAGCAGCCAAGGGCTAGCGGGAGGGGTTTACGAGCAGTACTTC
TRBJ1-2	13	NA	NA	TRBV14	CASSNRVNYGYTF	TGTGCCAGCAGCAACAGGGTTAACTATGGCTACACCTTC
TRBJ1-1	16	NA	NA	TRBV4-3	CASSQDILRVNTEAFF	TGCGCCAGCAGCCAAGATATTTTAAGAGTGAACACTGAAGCTTTCTTT